Each of the 19 T cell receptor beta chains below was sequenced from the same sample in a study of shared T cell receptors in the human thymus. Clones were read by immunoSEQ multiplex PCR, and TCRdb kept only the in-frame ones, dropping some. This table has 720,000 or so clones, 80% to 90% appearing once. These data also formed part of another study, on human thymus T cells.

Sequenced: thymocytes. The receptors shown here come from a girl under three years old with a congenital heart defect.

The J gene is TRBJ1-2, the V gene TRBV27; D unresolved. The germline V gene has CDR1 MNHEY and CDR2 SMNVEV (reference sequence). V was pared by 0 bases and J by 4 bases, with 18 bases between. The CDR3 extends over 17 amino acids. The CDR3 is CASSLSLYGLRGYGYTF. DNA of the CDR3: TGTGCCAGCAGTTTATCGCTCTACGGGCTCCGGGGCTATGGCTACACCTTC.

V gene TRBV28 combines with J gene TRBJ1-5, with no clear D. Germline CDR1 MDHEN, CDR2 SYDVKM. Trimming took 3 bases from V and 0 from J, leaving 3 bases between them. The CDR3 runs to 13 residues. The CDR3 loop is CASSLSSNQPQHF. The CDR3 nucleotides are TGTGCCAGCAGTTTGAGTAGCAATCAGCCCCAGCATTTT.

The chain employs TRBV5-5 and TRBJ1-5; D is unresolved. V shed 2 bases and J shed 5 bases, with 14 bases lying between them. CDR3 length equals 15 residues. CDR1 and CDR2 (germline): SGHKS, YYEKEE (reference sequence). In DNA, the CDR3 is TGTGCCAGCAGCTTCGATAGCCTGCATGATCAGCCCCAGCATTTT. It yields the protein CASSFDSLHDQPQHF. Full variable domain (remainder filled in from reference TRBV5-5 and TRBJ1-5): DAGVTQSPTHLIKTRGQQVTLRCSPISGHKSVSWYQQVLGQGPQFIFQYYEKEERGRGNFPDRFSARQFPNYSSELNVNALLLGDSALYLCASSFDSLHDQPQHFGDGTRLSIL.

The V and J genes are TRBV19 and TRBJ2-7; possibly TRBD1 for D (5 bases). The CDR3 covers 15 residues. The germline V and J ends were trimmed by 5 bases and 0 bases, with 14 bases remaining between them. Germline lookup yields CDR1 LNHDA and CDR2 SQIVND (reference sequence). Written as DNA, the CDR3 is TGTGCCAGTAGTCCCGACAGACCAAGCTCCTACGAGCAGTACTTC. Its protein product is CASSPDRPSSYEQYF. Filled out from reference TRBV19 and TRBJ2-7, the complete variable domain reads DGGITQSPKYLFRKEGQNVTLSCEQNLNHDAMYWYRQDPGQGLRLIYYSQIVNDFQKGDIAEGYSVSREKKESFPLTVTSAQKNPTAFYLCASSPDRPSSYEQYFGPGTRLTVT.

On this clone: Its ends do not fully match the called genes, so a read error is possible. The sample holds other DNA sequences that translate to the same CDR3. The CDR3 DNA reads TGCGCCAGCAGCCAAGTTCAGGGCCGGTTTAGGACCTATAATTCCCCCCTCCACTTT. Translation: CASSQVQGRFRTYNSPLHF. The chain couples TRBV4-1 to TRBJ1-6; tentative D call: TRBD1 (5 bases). The CDR3 spans 19 residues. Germline V lookup: CDR1 MGHRA, CDR2 YSYEKL.

The V gene is TRBV5-1, the J gene TRBJ2-5; a weak D match, TRBD1 (6 bases). Germline CDR1 is SGHRS and CDR2 is YFSETQ. V lost 2 bases and J lost 4, with 12 bases in between. This CDR3 is 14 amino acids long. The CDR3 loop is CASSFSTGRETQYF. The CDR3, as DNA: TGCGCCAGCAGCTTCTCTACAGGGCGAGAGACCCAGTACTTC.

The chain couples TRBV19 to TRBJ1-2; a weak D match, TRBD1 (5 bases). The length of the CDR3 is 13 residues. CDR1 and CDR2 from the germline V gene are LNHDA and SQIVND (reference sequence). V lost 9 bases to trimming and J lost 4 bases, with 15 bases between them. CDR3 sequence (DNA): TGTGCCAGCGAAGGGGCCAGGGTCTATGGCTACACCTTC. This codes for CASEGARVYGYTF.

The chain is built from TRBV6-5 and TRBJ2-7, with 12 positions matching TRBD1. The CDR3 loop spans 13 amino acids. With V trimmed by 6 bases and J by 11 bases, 8 bases remained unmatched. CDR1 and CDR2 from the germline V gene are MNHEY and SVGAGI. The chain's CDR3 is CASSDPGQGAKYF. CDR3 nucleotides: TGTGCCAGCAGCGACCCGGGACAGGGGGCGAAGTACTTC.

J is TRBJ2-1 and V is TRBV6-5; TRBD2 agrees at 9 bases. Germline V gene data show CDR1 as MNHEY and CDR2 as SVGAGI. Trimming at V came to 2 bases and at J to 4 bases, leaving 6 bases not matched to a gene. This CDR3 has 16 residues. As DNA, the CDR3 is TGTGCCAGCAGTTACGCGGTAGCGGGGGATTACAATGAGCAGTTCTTC. It yields the protein CASSYAVAGDYNEQFF.

The chain uses TRBV4-1 and TRBJ1-2, with D unresolved. The CDR3 runs 12 residues. Germline CDR1 MGHRA, CDR2 YSYEKL. V shed 6 bases and J shed 5 bases, with 10 bases lying between them. CDR3 DNA: TGCGCCAGCAGACATGGAGGGTATGGCTACACCTTC. Its protein is CASRHGGYGYTF.

This chain links TRBV7-3 with TRBJ2-1; 10 bases are shared with TRBD1. The CDR3 contains 15 residues. Per germline, CDR1 SGHTA and CDR2 FQGTGA. Losses at the gene ends were 2 bases for V and 9 bases for J; bases not matched to a gene: 7. The CDR3 coding sequence is TGTGCCAGCAGCTTAGACAGGGGGCGAGGGGGTGAGCAGTTCTTC. As protein: CASSLDRGRGGEQFF.

In this sample, this clone turned up a few times. The chain recombines TRBV29-1 with TRBJ2-7; TRBD1 aligns across 7 bases. The CDR3 has 14 residues. V was pared by 6 bases and J by 0 bases, with 8 bases of the junction left unmatched. The germline V gene encodes CDR1 SQVTM and CDR2 ANQGSEA. As DNA, the CDR3 is TGCAGCGTGGGACAGAGCCCGAGCTCCTACGAGCAGTACTTC. Its protein is CSVGQSPSSYEQYF.

The chain couples TRBV30 to TRBJ2-1; 7 bases map to TRBD1. Germline V lookup: CDR1 GTSNPN, CDR2 SVGIG (reference sequence). Unmatched junction bases numbered 5, after V lost 2 bases and J lost 7 bases. The CDR3 sequence is 13 residues long. CDR3 DNA sequence: TGTGCCTGGAGTCCGGACAGGATGAATGAGCAGTTCTTC. Its protein is CAWSPDRMNEQFF.

This clone was observed a single time. The chain recombines TRBV4-1 with TRBJ1-2; 7 positions match TRBD1. CDR1 and CDR2 from the germline V gene are MGHRA and YSYEKL. The CDR3 loop spans 17 amino acids. V trimming: 3 bases; J trimming: 3 bases; junction bases outside the gene matches: 13. Here the CDR3 reads CASSHVDPGTAYYGYTF. The CDR3 DNA reads TGCGCCAGCAGCCATGTCGACCCCGGGACAGCCTACTATGGCTACACCTTC.

The chain employs TRBV7-6 and TRBJ2-2; a possible D gene is TRBD1 (6 bases). The V end was cut by 7 bases, the J end by 3 bases, with 18 bases between. This CDR3 contains 16 residues. Germline lookup yields CDR1 SGHVS and CDR2 FNYEAQ. The CDR3 sequence is CASTPRGHTYTGELFF. The CDR3 DNA sequence: TGTGCCAGCACCCCCAGGGGACACACATACACCGGGGAGCTGTTTTTT.

This rearrangement joins TRBV5-4 to TRBJ2-5; TRBD2 matches at 8 bases. V gave up 0 bases and J gave up 1 base; unmatched junction bases: 8. This CDR3 region has 17 residues. Germline values: CDR1 SGHNT, CDR2 YYREEE (reference sequence). CDR3 nucleotides: TGTGCCAGCAGCTTGGACCTCACTAGCGGAGTCCAAGAGACCCAGTACTTC. It codes for CASSLDLTSGVQETQYF.

About this clone itself: This sample includes further DNA sequences coding for the same CDR3. CDR3 nucleotide sequence: TGTGCCAGTACCCGGACAGGGAACACTGAAGCTTTCTTT. The encoded protein is CASTRTGNTEAFF. J is TRBJ1-1 and V is TRBV19; 7 nucleotides align to TRBD1. J lost 1 base, V lost 7 bases, and 3 bases had no gene match. CDR1 and CDR2 (germline): LNHDA, SQIVND (reference sequence). CDR3 length: 13 residues.

The chain recombines TRBV27 with TRBJ1-2; maybe TRBD1 (6 bases). Germline CDR1 MNHEY, CDR2 SMNVEV (reference sequence). V gave up 7 bases and J gave up 3 bases, with 18 bases separating them. The CDR3 covers 15 residues. CDR3 coding DNA: TGTGCCAGCATGGGGGGGCAGGGAGGCGACTATGGCTACACCTTC. It codes for CASMGGQGGDYGYTF.

The J gene is TRBJ1-2, the V gene TRBV28; D not resolved. In germline, CDR1 is MDHEN, CDR2 SYDVKM. Trimming left V 3 bases short and J 2 bases short, with 13 bases between. The length of the CDR3 is 15 residues. CDR3: CASSFPTNPNYGYTF. The DNA of the CDR3 is TGTGCCAGCAGTTTCCCTACTAACCCAAACTATGGCTACACCTTC.